The present TCR beta chain was sequenced within a study of blood T cell repertoires in COVID-19. Study-level background: COVID-19 samples, acute and convalescent, were from the United States, Italy and Spain. In each case, the material was cDNA or gDNA derived from T cells, B-cell-depleted T cells, or PBMCs.

Study processing details: Reference gene primer amplification yielded estimated nucleated cell counts. The protocol was immunoSEQ multiplex PCR, while the TCRdb copy is restricted to in-frame clones and leaves out a portion. The V and J calls and clone size were taken over from that table, and D and trimming were inferred from the DNA. Of tens of thousands of clones detected, around 86% appear once; the ten largest clones hold approximately 30%. The CDR3 has 15 amino acids. With V trimmed by 8 bases and J by 4 bases, 11 bases remained unmatched. The germline CDR1 and CDR2 sequences are PRHDT and FYEKMQ (reference sequence).

The chain joins TRBV13 to TRBJ2-1; 7 nucleotides match TRBD2. The receptor was isolated from a woman in her seventies with active COVID-19. The material sequenced was peripheral blood. The DNA for the CDR3 is TGTGCCAGCTCTGAGCGGGGCATTGTATACAATGAGCAGTTCTTC. Amino acid sequence: CASSERGIVYNEQFF.